This T cell receptor (beta chain) was sequenced during a study of cytomegalovirus exposure and HLA in healthy donors. Germline lookup yields CDR1 SNHLY and CDR2 FYNNEI. The germline V and J ends were trimmed by 0 bases and 4 bases, with 6 bases remaining between them. The CDR3 contains 13 residues. A multiplex PCR was run with 60 Vbeta primers and 13 Jbeta primers. The data were produced by immunoSEQ multiplex PCR, yet TCRdb's version contains in-frame clones alone and is incomplete. The data show 45,000 to 55,000 clones, with around 50% seen just once and about 10% held by the top ten. Specimen: PBMCs. The genes are TRBV2 and TRBJ1-1; weak D call: TRBD1 (5 bases). This clonotype originated in a human donor in good health. In DNA form, the CDR3 reads TGTGCCAGCAGTGAAGCCGGGGGCACTGAAGCTTTCTTT. Its translation is CASSEAGGTEAFF.